This T cell receptor (beta chain) was recorded in a study of vaccination and CD4 T cells after COVID-19 (dated by TCRdb to between 2022 and 2023). Background for the entire study: SARS-CoV-2 positivity had been established in the convalescent patients by nasal swab PCR, and mild disease was recorded in several of these patients and severe disease in one. Post-COVID blood samples from convalescent patients were collected a median of about 100 days after diagnosis, with a range of 35 to 161 days. The convalescent cohort comprised six males and four females, including two Hispanic individuals, seven Caucasians, two Asians and one multiracial person. The cultures were stimulated with overlapping spike peptide pools from SARS-CoV-2 and from the common cold coronaviruses HCoV-NL63, HCoV-OC43 and HCoV-229E. Post-vaccine blood samples were obtained a median of approximately 70 days after the second vaccine dose, with a range of 14 to 241 days. As controls, cultures received a CEFX viral epitope pool (the positive control), an HIV-1 Nef peptide pool (the negative control), or no peptide at all. Two doses of either the Pfizer-BioNTech BNT162b2 vaccine (n=8) or the Moderna mRNA-1273 vaccine (n=2) were administered to participants. In 10 COVID-19 convalescent patients and several infection-naive healthy vaccine recipients, the spike-specific CD4+ TCR repertoire before mRNA vaccination was compared with the repertoire after mRNA vaccination. Beyond this particular receptor, the publication reports: In convalescent patients, a median approximately 83% of post-vaccine SARS-CoV-2-reactive clones were detected only after vaccination, suggesting vaccine-specific priming. The median count of SARS-CoV-2-reactive clonotypes went up from 21 after infection to a few dozen after vaccination, although the change was not significant. Only a relatively small number of convalescent patients were included in the study, and early timepoints following natural infection were not analyzed. In convalescent patients, nearly all vaccine-specific clones (304 of 307) were found to be mono-reactive for SARS-CoV-2 spike rather than cross-reactive with common cold coronaviruses.

Details on this clonotype: What this receptor recognizes is not known. No base quality values were provided; no much bigger clone lies one nucleotide off.

Receptor libraries were prepared by PCR. At the Johns Hopkins FTIC core, DNA from the cultured CD4+ T cells underwent TCR sequencing with the Oncomine TCR Beta short-read assay. Genomic DNA was extracted from the cultured CD4+ T cells with the QIAamp micro DNA kit. Oncomine TCR Beta libraries from cultured CD4+ T cells were pooled using unique dual indexes and sequenced on an Illumina iSeq 100. The study's processing was this. Non-productive sequences were removed, and CDR3s not starting with C, not ending with F or W, or shorter than 7 amino acids were discarded. Antigen-specific clonotypes were identified using the MANAFEST web application through comparison of peptide-stimulated wells with reference and other culture wells. To be called positive, a clone needed an FDR below 0.05, an odds ratio above 5, and a productive frequency above 0.1% in at least two of three replicate wells. Cross-reactive clonotypes were defined as significantly expanded in both SARS-CoV-2 spike wells and at least one common cold coronavirus spike condition. Similarity between CDR3 sequences was evaluated in R version 3.6.1 using Levenshtein distances (stringdist) and unrooted phylogenetic trees (ape). In TCRdb, the public reads were trimmed at Q25 with fastp and aligned with MiXCR, with productive beta chains retained. For every CDR3 protein sequence, its rows merge into one entry that carries the most common genes and DNA. The V and J calls here are based on TCRdb, not the publication. The sample yields some 15,000 distinct CDR3 sequences; around 40% were counted once. The ten largest clones add up to under 25% of the sample.

The treatment or condition label on this specimen signifies: approximately nine-day PBMC culture with coronavirus spike peptide pools or control peptides (ViraFEST assay). The study used the ViraFEST assay, which expanded antigen-specific T cells with peptide pools and then identified expanded clonotypes by TCR sequencing. Positive SARS-CoV-2 PCR tests in the convalescent patients dated from March to December 2020, before Alpha, Beta and Delta variants emerged in the United States. More than 1.5 million PBMCs per well were cultured in IMDM with approximately 5% human AB serum and roughly 9.3 IU/ml IL-2, plus 10 ug/ml peptide pools. Half of the culture medium was replaced with fresh IL-2-containing medium on days 3 and 7. CD4+ T cells were isolated after about nine days of culture through negative selection using the EasySep CD4+ T cell isolation kit. PBMCs were separated from whole blood using Ficoll-Paque Plus gradient centrifugation and then either used fresh or cryopreserved at -140C. In general, triplicate wells were set up for every culture condition.

Material for sequencing was cultured CD4+ T cells from blood. The clonotype comes from a human donor with COVID-19.

In nucleotides, the sequence is TGTGCCAGCAGCTTAGATCCCGGGTACCAAGAGACCCAGTACTTC. This encodes CASSLDPGYQETQYF. In this chain, TRBV11-3 is recombined with TRBJ2-5; the D gene cannot be named for sure. As encoded in the germline V gene, CDR1 is SGHNT while CDR2 is YENEEA. V was cut back by 0 bases and J by 0 bases, leaving a gap of 8 bases between them. Inclusive of the bounding cysteine and phenylalanine, the CDR3 is 15 residues long. CDR3 DNA is the only sequence kept; it has 45 bases, read in frame from the first base.